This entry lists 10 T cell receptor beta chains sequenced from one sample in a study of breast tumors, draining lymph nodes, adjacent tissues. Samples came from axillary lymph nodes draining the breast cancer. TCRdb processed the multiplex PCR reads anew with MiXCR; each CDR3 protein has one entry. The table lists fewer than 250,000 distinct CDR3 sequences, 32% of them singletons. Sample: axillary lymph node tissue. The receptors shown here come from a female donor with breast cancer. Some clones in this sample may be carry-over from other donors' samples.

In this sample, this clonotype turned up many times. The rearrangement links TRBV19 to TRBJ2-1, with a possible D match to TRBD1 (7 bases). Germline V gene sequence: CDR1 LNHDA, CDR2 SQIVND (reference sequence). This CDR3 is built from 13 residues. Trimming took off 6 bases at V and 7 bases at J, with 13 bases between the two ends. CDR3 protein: CASRVPGGNEQFF. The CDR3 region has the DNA TGTGCCAGTAGGGTTCCAGGGGGGAATGAGCAGTTCTTC.

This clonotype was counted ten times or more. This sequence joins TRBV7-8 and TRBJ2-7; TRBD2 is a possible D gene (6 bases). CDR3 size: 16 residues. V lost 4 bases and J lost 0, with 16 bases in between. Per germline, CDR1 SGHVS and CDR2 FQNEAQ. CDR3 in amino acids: CASSWGEQRASYEQYF. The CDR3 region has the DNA TGTGCCAGCAGCTGGGGGGAGCAGCGGGCCTCCTACGAGCAGTACTTC.

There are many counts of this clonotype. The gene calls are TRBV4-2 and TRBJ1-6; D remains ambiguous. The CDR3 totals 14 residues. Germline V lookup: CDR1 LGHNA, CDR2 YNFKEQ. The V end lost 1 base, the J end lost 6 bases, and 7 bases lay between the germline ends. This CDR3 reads CASSQAEINSPLHF. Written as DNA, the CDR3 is TGTGCCAGCAGCCAAGCCGAAATTAATTCACCCCTCCACTTT.

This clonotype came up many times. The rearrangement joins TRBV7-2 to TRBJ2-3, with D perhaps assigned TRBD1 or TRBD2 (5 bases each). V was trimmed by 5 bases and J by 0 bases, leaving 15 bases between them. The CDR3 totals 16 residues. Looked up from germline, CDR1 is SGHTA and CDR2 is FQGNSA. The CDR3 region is CASSPGLEPSTDTQYF. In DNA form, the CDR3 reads TGTGCCAGCAGCCCGGGGCTGGAGCCTAGCACAGATACGCAGTATTTT.

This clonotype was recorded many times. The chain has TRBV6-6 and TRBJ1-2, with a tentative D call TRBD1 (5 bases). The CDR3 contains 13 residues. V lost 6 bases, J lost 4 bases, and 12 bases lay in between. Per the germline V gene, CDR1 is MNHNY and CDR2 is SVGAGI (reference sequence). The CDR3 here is CASRGRDLYGYTF. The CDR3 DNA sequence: TGTGCCAGCAGGGGACGGGACCTCTATGGCTACACCTTC.

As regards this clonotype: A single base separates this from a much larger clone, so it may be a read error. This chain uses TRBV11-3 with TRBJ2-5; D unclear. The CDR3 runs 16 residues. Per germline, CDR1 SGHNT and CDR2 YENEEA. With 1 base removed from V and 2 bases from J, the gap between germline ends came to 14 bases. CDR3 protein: CASSLGITALQETQYF. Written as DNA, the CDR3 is TGTGCCAGCAGCTTAGGGATAACGGCACTTCAAGAGACCCAGTACTTC.

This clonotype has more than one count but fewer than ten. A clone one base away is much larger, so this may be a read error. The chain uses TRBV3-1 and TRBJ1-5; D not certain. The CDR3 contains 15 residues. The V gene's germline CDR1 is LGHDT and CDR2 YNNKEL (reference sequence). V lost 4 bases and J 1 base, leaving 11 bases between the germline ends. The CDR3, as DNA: TGTGCCAGCAGCCTCACGGCGGGCAGCAATCAGCCCCAGCATTTT. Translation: CASSLTAGSNQPQHF.

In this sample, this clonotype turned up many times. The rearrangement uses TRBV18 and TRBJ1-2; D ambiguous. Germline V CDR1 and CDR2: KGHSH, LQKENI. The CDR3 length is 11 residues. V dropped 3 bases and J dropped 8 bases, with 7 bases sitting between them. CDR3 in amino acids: CASSPGGGYTF. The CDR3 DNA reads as TGTGCCAGCTCACCGGGAGGCGGCTACACCTTC.

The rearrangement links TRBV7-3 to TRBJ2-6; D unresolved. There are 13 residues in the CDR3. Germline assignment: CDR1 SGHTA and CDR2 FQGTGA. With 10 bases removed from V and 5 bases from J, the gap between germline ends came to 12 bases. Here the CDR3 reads CATNSTWANVLTF. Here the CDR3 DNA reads TGTGCCACCAACTCCACTTGGGCCAACGTCCTGACTTTC.

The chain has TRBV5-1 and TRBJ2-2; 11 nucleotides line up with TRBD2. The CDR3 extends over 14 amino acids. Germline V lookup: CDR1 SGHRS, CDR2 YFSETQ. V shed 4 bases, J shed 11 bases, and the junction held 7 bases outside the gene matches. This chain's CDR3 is CASSQGLADGELFF. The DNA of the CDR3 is TGCGCCAGCAGCCAGGGACTAGCGGATGGCGAGCTGTTTTTT.